The 20 T cell receptor beta chains below all came from one sample that was sequenced in a study of early T cells in non-severe SARS-CoV-2 infection. TCRdb itself ran the 5' RACE reads through MiXCR, one entry per CDR3 protein. Among approximately 77,000 distinct CDR3 sequences listed, roughly a sixth were seen once. The material sequenced was whole blood. These receptor sequences come from an adult who was a healthcare worker with PCR-confirmed SARS-CoV-2 infection or an uninfected control (not recorded which).

The CDR3 spells CASRALGHLDTEAFF. The DNA of the CDR3 is TGTGCCAGCAGAGCTCTTGGGCATTTGGACACTGAAGCTTTCTTT. This sequence joins TRBV3-1 and TRBJ1-1; no definite D call. V gave up 6 bases and J gave up 3 bases, with 17 bases separating them. This CDR3 spans 15 amino acids. Germline loops: CDR1 LGHDT, CDR2 YNNKEL (reference sequence). Complete variable domain (other parts from reference TRBV3-1 and TRBJ1-1): DTAVSQTPKYLVTQMGNDKSIKCEQNLGHDTMYWYKQDSKKFLKIMFSYNNKELIINETVPNRFSPKSPDKAHLNLHINSLELGDSAVYFCASRALGHLDTEAFFGQGTRLTVV.

In this sample, this clonotype turned up many times. The rearrangement joins TRBV6-1 to TRBJ2-7; no firm D call. CDR3 length: 12 amino acids. Trimming removed 6 bases from V and 0 bases from J, with 6 bases in between. Germline CDR1 and CDR2: MNHNS and SASEGT. CDR3 nucleotides: TGTGCCAGCAGCGACACCTCCTACGAGCAGTACTTC. Its translation: CASSDTSYEQYF.

The chain combines TRBV28 with TRBJ2-2; D perhaps matches TRBD1 (6 bases). Trimming removed 5 bases at V and 0 bases at J, with 16 bases between. There are 17 residues in the CDR3. Germline CDR1 is MDHEN and CDR2 is SYDVKM. The CDR3 sequence: CASSLPQGPANTGELFF. The DNA for the CDR3 is TGTGCCAGCAGTCTCCCACAGGGCCCCGCGAACACCGGGGAGCTGTTTTTT.

This clonotype showed up just a few times. V usage is TRBV3-1 and J usage is TRBJ2-3; TRBD1 or TRBD2 may be the D gene (5 bases each). Germline CDR1 is LGHDT and CDR2 is YNNKEL (reference sequence). Trimming took 5 bases from V and 3 from J, leaving 9 bases between them. The length of the CDR3 is 13 residues. The CDR3 is CASSGGATDTQYF. In DNA, the CDR3 is TGTGCCAGCAGCGGGGGTGCTACAGATACGCAGTATTTT.

The V call is TRBV30, the J call TRBJ2-3; TRBD2 matches 11 bases. Trimming removed 3 bases from V and 1 base from J; junction bases left unmatched: 3. This CDR3 comprises 15 residues. CDR1 and CDR2 (germline): GTSNPN, SVGIG (reference sequence). In DNA form, the CDR3 reads TGTGCCTGGAGCATAGCGGGAGGGCGCACAGATACGCAGTATTTT. This codes for CAWSIAGGRTDTQYF.

Comments on this clonotype: A much larger clone is a single base away; this may be a read error. The chain combines TRBV13 with TRBJ2-7, with 9 bases fitting TRBD2. This CDR3 is 16 amino acids long. Per germline, CDR1 PRHDT and CDR2 FYEKMQ (reference sequence). Trimming took 4 bases from V and 9 from J; bases not matched to a gene: 16. As DNA, the CDR3 is TGTGCCAGCAGCTCCCGACTAGCGGATCTTACGGGCGTGCAGTACTTC. Translating gives CASSSRLADLTGVQYF.

This chain uses TRBV12-3 or TRBV12-4 with TRBJ2-3, with 11 bases lining up with TRBD2. The V and J ends lost 6 bases and 8 bases, in that order; junction bases with no gene match: 10. The CDR3 runs to 15 residues. The CDR3 reads CASSPIAGGWATQYF. The CDR3 DNA reads TGTGCCAGCAGCCCCATAGCGGGGGGGTGGGCTACGCAGTATTTT.

J is TRBJ2-7 and V is TRBV2, with D possibly TRBD1 on 6 matching bases. The CDR3 has 15 amino acids. The V end was cut by 6 bases, the J end by 7 bases, with 22 bases between. Germline V CDR1 and CDR2: SNHLY, FYNNEI. CDR3 DNA: TGTGCCAGCAGCAGGGACATCATCTCCATGAGGGAGCAGTACTTC. Protein: CASSRDIISMREQYF.

This clonotype was picked up many times. The genes are TRBV29-1 and TRBJ1-1, with D hard to call. CDR3 length equals 9 residues. CDR1 is SQVTM and CDR2 is ANQGSEA in the germline V gene. V dropped 4 bases and J dropped 5 bases, with 2 bases sitting between them. CDR3 sequence: CSVGTEAFF. CDR3 sequence (DNA): TGCAGCGTTGGGACTGAAGCTTTCTTT.

The chain has TRBV29-1 and TRBJ1-2, with D hard to call. Germline CDR1 is SQVTM and CDR2 is ANQGSEA. With 4 bases removed from V and 8 bases from J, the gap between germline ends came to 11 bases. The CDR3 runs 11 residues. CDR3 nucleotides: TGCAGCGTTGGTCGACTGGGAGGCTACACCTTC. Its protein product is CSVGRLGGYTF.

This clonotype was observed a few times. The chain recombines TRBV30 with TRBJ2-3, with TRBD2 identical over 8 bases. CDR3 size: 13 residues. The V and J ends lost 4 bases and 5 bases, in that order; junction bases with no gene match: 5. Germline V gives CDR1 GTSNPN, CDR2 SVGIG (reference sequence). The CDR3 loop is CAWTQREKDTQYF. The CDR3 DNA follows: TGTGCCTGGACGCAGCGGGAGAAAGATACGCAGTATTTT.

CDR3 loop: CASSVTGNQPQHF. CDR3 in DNA: TGTGCCAGCAGTGTTACGGGAAATCAGCCCCAGCATTTT. The rearrangement uses TRBV2 and TRBJ1-5; D not certain. This CDR3 region has 13 residues. The germline V gene has CDR1 SNHLY and CDR2 FYNNEI. V lost 4 bases and J 4 bases, leaving 8 bases between the germline ends.

This clonotype was detected a few times. The chain combines TRBV7-9 with TRBJ2-7, with TRBD2 as a possible D gene (5 bases). V lost 3 bases and J lost 3, with 12 bases in between. The CDR3 is made up of 14 amino acids. Germline V gives CDR1 SEHNR, CDR2 FQNEAQ (reference sequence). CDR3 loop: CASSFPGLSYEQYF. CDR3 in DNA: TGTGCCAGCAGCTTCCCGGGGTTGAGCTACGAGCAGTACTTC.

This clonotype was picked up many times. The DNA for the CDR3 is TGTGCCATCAGTGACGGCGAGGACCCCTCATTTTATGGCTACACCTTC. This sequence encodes CAISDGEDPSFYGYTF. J is TRBJ1-2 and V is TRBV10-3; D remains ambiguous. V lost 3 bases and J 5 bases, leaving 19 bases between the germline ends. The germline V gene encodes CDR1 ENHRY and CDR2 SYGVKD. The CDR3 runs 16 residues.

This clonotype was found a few times. This chain joins TRBV28 and TRBJ2-2; D assignment may be TRBD1 or TRBD2 (6 bases each). The germline V and J ends were trimmed by 6 bases and 5 bases, with 16 bases remaining between them. The CDR3 runs 15 residues. Germline CDR1 is MDHEN and CDR2 is SYDVKM. CDR3 loop: CASRRTGRRTGELFF. The CDR3 bases are TGTGCCAGCAGAAGAACAGGGAGGAGGACCGGGGAGCTGTTTTTT.

The J gene is TRBJ2-1, the V gene TRBV20-1; TRBD2 aligns across 11 bases. J gave up 4 bases and V 3 bases, and 8 bases lay outside the gene matches. The CDR3 totals 16 residues. Germline V CDR1 and CDR2: DFQATT, SNEGSKA (reference sequence). This CDR3 is CSASSLAGGIYNEQFF. The CDR3 DNA sequence: TGCAGTGCTAGTTCTTTAGCGGGAGGGATATACAATGAGCAGTTCTTC.

This clonotype appeared many times. V usage is TRBV7-9 and J usage is TRBJ1-2; D might be TRBD1 (6 bases). The CDR3 length is 15 residues. Germline loops: CDR1 SEHNR, CDR2 FQNEAQ (reference sequence). The ends were cut back, 1 base at V and 6 bases at J, with 15 bases in the middle. CDR3 residues: CASSLGVGGRNGYTF. CDR3 nucleotide sequence: TGTGCCAGCAGCTTAGGAGTTGGGGGGCGGAATGGCTACACCTTC.

The chain couples TRBV29-1 to TRBJ2-7; TRBD2 matches at 10 bases. The CDR3 sequence is 12 residues long. The germline V gene encodes CDR1 SQVTM and CDR2 ANQGSEA. J was trimmed by 3 bases and V by 7 bases; bases with no gene match: 3. As DNA, the CDR3 is TGCAGCGCTCTAGCGGGGGTCTACGAGCAGTACTTC. It is translated as CSALAGVYEQYF.

By share of the sample, this clonotype is medium-sized. The V and J genes are TRBV28 and TRBJ1-3; D remains unclear. With 1 base removed from V and 0 bases from J, the gap between germline ends came to 19 bases. Germline CDR1 reads MDHEN; CDR2 reads SYDVKM. This CDR3 comprises 19 residues. CDR3 DNA sequence: TGTGCCAGCAGTTTATATCGTATCTCTGGGCAGGACTCTGGAAACACCATATATTTT. It specifies CASSLYRISGQDSGNTIYF.

V gene TRBV6-1 combines with J gene TRBJ1-2; D is unresolved. The CDR3 length is 11 residues. CDR1 is MNHNS, CDR2 SASEGT, per germline. The V and J ends lost 2 bases and 2 bases respectively, with 0 bases between them. CDR3 sequence reads: CASSENYGYTF. CDR3 nucleotides: TGTGCCAGCAGTGAAAACTATGGCTACACCTTC.